This TCR beta chain was obtained from a study of CD8 T cells in Susac syndrome. Study observations and caveats: The study's TCR sequencing and HLA analysis covered a relatively small number of individuals, and the study acknowledged this.

CDR3 size: 9 residues. Germline V gene data show CDR1 as SGHTA and CDR2 as FQGTGA. V lost 8 bases, J lost 10 bases, and 8 bases lay in between. In the case of this clonotype: Its cognate antigen is unknown.

CD8+ and CD4+ T cells circulating in blood were sequenced for TCR beta. FACS was used to enrich TEMRA cells, whereas the CD8+ and CD4+ T cells were obtained by negative isolation. Reverse transcription used roughly 0.45 to 1 ug RNA and random hexamers. TCR beta CDR3 was amplified by immunoSEQ covering 54 Vbeta and 13 Jbeta. TCRdb recomputed calls from the immunoSEQ multiplex PCR reads with MiXCR, one row per CDR3 protein. Altogether 200,000 or so distinct CDR3 sequences are present, 80% to 95% being singletons, with the ten largest covering over 0.1%. Sequenced: CD8+ T cells from PBMCs. The TCR was taken from a human donor with multiple sclerosis. This chain links TRBV7-3 with TRBJ1-1; D remains ambiguous. In nucleotides, the CDR3 is TGTGCCAGCGGGGAGGGAGCTTTCTTT. Amino acids: CASGEGAFF.